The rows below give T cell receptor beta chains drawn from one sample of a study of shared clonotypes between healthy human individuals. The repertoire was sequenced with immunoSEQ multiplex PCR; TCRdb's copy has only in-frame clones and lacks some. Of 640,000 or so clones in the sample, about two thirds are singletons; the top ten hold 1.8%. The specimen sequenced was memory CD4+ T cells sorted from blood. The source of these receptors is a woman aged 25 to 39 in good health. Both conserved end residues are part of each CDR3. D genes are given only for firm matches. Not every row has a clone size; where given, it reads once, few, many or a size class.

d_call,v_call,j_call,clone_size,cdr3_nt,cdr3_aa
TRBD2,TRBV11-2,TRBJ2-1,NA,TGTGCCAGCAGCTTAGGCATTCGGACTAGCGGGTTCAATGAGCAGTTCTTC,CASSLGIRTSGFNEQFF
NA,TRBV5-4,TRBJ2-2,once,TGTGCCAGCAGCTGGGTCGGTTTTCCCGGGGAGCTGTTTTTT,CASSWVGFPGELFF
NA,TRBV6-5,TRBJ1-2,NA,TGTGCCAGCAGTGTTTCTGGACAGACCTATGGCTACACCTTC,CASSVSGQTYGYTF
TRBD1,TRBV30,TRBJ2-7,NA,TGTGCCTGGAGACCGGGACAGAAAACCTACGAGCAGTACTTC,CAWRPGQKTYEQYF
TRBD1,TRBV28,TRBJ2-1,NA,TGTGCCAGCAGTTTAAGCCAGGGGGCTGCCGATGAGCAGTTCTTC,CASSLSQGAADEQFF
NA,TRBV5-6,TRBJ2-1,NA,TGTGCCAGCAGCTTCGGGGGAGGCGGCTACAATGAGCAGTTCTTC,CASSFGGGGYNEQFF
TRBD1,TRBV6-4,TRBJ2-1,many,TGTGCCAGCAGTGACGGGACAGGGGGCAATGAGCAGTTCTTC,CASSDGTGGNEQFF
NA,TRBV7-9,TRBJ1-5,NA,TGTGCCAGCAGTCGGGGAAATCAGCCCCAGCATTTT,CASSRGNQPQHF
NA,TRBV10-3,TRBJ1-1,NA,TGTGCCATCAGTGAAAGGGGGAACACTGAAGCTTTCTTT,CAISERGNTEAFF
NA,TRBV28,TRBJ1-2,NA,TGTGCCAGCAGTTTAGGAGGGGCGATAAACTATGGCTACACCTTC,CASSLGGAINYGYTF
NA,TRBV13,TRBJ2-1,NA,TGTGCCAGCAACGCGGGTCTCTCCTACAATGAGCAGTTCTTC,CASNAGLSYNEQFF
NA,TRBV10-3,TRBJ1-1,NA,TGTGCCACCGGGGGGTACACTGAAGCTTTCTTT,CATGGYTEAFF
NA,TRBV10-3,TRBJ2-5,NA,TGTGCCATCAAGGACCACCAAGAGACCCAGTACTTC,CAIKDHQETQYF
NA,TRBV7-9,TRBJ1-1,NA,TGTGCCAGCAGCGCCCCGGGCCTTTTGAACACTGAAGCTTTCTTT,CASSAPGLLNTEAFF
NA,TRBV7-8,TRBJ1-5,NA,TGTGCCAGCAGCATCAGGGCCCCAAATCAGCCCCAGCATTTT,CASSIRAPNQPQHF
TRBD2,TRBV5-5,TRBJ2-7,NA,TGTGCCAGCAGCTTGTGGCTAGCGGGACTCAGTTACGAGCAGTACTTC,CASSLWLAGLSYEQYF
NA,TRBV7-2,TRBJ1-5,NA,TGTGCCAGCAGCCCAAGATTGGGGGGGCGCAGCAATCAGCCCCAGCATTTT,CASSPRLGGRSNQPQHF
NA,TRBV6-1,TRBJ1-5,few,TGTGCCAGCACCACCCAAGGGGGGTCAAATAAGCCCCAGCATTTT,CASTTQGGSNKPQHF
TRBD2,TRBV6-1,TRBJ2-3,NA,TGTGCCAGCAGTGATCTAGCGGGAGTGGGCACAGATACGCAGTATTTT,CASSDLAGVGTDTQYF
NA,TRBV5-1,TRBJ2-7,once,TGCGCCAGCAGCTTGGTAGGGGGTGGGTCCTACGAGCAGTACTTC,CASSLVGGGSYEQYF
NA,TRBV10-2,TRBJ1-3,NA,TGCGCCAGCACCCCAGGGCTCGGAAACACCATATATTTT,CASTPGLGNTIYF
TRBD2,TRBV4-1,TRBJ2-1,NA,TGCGCCAGCAGACAAATAGCGGGCCTCTCCTACAATGAGCAGTTCTTC,CASRQIAGLSYNEQFF
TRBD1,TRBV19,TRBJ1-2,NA,TGTGCCAGTAGTCGCGGACAGGGGGCAGGGGGCTACACCTTC,CASSRGQGAGGYTF
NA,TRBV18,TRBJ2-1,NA,TGTGCCAGCTCACCTTTACAGGGCTCCTACAATGAGCAGTTCTTC,CASSPLQGSYNEQFF
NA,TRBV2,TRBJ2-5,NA,TGTGCCAGCAGTGTCCGCCATCAAGAGACCCAGTACTTC,CASSVRHQETQYF
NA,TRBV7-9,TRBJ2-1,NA,TGTGCCAGCAGCTCCCGATCCTATTATTACGATGAGCAGTTCTTC,CASSSRSYYYDEQFF